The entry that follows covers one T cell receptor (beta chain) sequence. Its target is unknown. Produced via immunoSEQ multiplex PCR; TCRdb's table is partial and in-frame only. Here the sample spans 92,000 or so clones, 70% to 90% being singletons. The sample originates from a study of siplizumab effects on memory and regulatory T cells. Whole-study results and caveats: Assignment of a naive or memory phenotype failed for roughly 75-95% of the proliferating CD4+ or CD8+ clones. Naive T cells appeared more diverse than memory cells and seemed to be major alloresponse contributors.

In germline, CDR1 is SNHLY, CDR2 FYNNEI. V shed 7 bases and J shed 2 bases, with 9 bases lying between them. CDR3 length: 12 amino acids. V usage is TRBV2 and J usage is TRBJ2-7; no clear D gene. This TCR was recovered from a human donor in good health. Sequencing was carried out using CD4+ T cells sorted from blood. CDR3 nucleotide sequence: TGTGCCAGCAAAAGGACCACCTACGAGCAGTACTTC. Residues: CASKRTTYEQYF.